The 32 T cell receptor beta chains below come from one sample, sequenced in a study of shared clonotypes between healthy human individuals. Method: immunoSEQ multiplex PCR; TCRdb's copy keeps in-frame clones and lacks some. The sample consists of approximately 340,000 clones, roughly 80% of them appearing once. The source material was memory CD4+ T cells sorted from blood. Subset described: CD45RA-negative fraction. The source of these receptors is a man aged 25 to 40 in good health.

This clone was recorded once. The chain links TRBV25-1 to TRBJ2-2, with D possibly being TRBD1 or TRBD2 (5 bases each). This CDR3 is 15 amino acids long. Germline values: CDR1 MGHDK, CDR2 SYGVNS. Deletions cut 2 bases from V and 9 bases from J, with 16 bases between. The CDR3 nucleotides are TGTGCCAGCAGTGAACCCGGACTCGGGACCAGGGAGCTGTTTTTT. Its protein is CASSEPGLGTRELFF.

This clone was picked up one time. V usage is TRBV28 and J usage is TRBJ1-2, with a weak D call TRBD1 (6 bases). V was clipped by 6 bases and J by 6 bases, with 20 bases between them. Germline V lookup: CDR1 MDHEN, CDR2 SYDVKM. This CDR3 has 15 amino acids. The CDR3 is CASRDQQGARDGYTF. The CDR3 nucleotides read TGTGCCAGCAGGGACCAACAGGGCGCCCGCGATGGCTACACCTTC.

This chain uses TRBV14 with TRBJ1-1; possible D gene TRBD1, 6 bases. Looked up from germline, CDR1 is SGHDN and CDR2 is FVKESK. The V end lost 3 bases, the J end lost 5 bases, and 10 bases lay between the germline ends. This CDR3 is built from 13 residues. The CDR3 DNA is TGTGCCAGCAGCCAGACAGGAGGTACTGAAGCTTTCTTT. It codes for CASSQTGGTEAFF.

This clone was seen a single time. This chain uses TRBV2 with TRBJ2-3, with D hard to call. V dropped 7 bases and J dropped 5 bases, with 16 bases sitting between them. Germline lookup yields CDR1 SNHLY and CDR2 FYNNEI. CDR3 length: 14 amino acids. The CDR3 DNA reads TGTGCCAGCAACCCAATCACCAACTTAGATACGCAGTATTTT. It yields the protein CASNPITNLDTQYF.

V and J are TRBV7-9 and TRBJ2-2; the D is unclear. This CDR3 has 12 amino acids. Trimming left V 3 bases short and J 3 bases short, with 2 bases between. CDR1 and CDR2 (germline): SEHNR, FQNEAQ (reference sequence). This CDR3 is CASSFYTGELFF. In DNA form, the CDR3 reads TGTGCCAGCAGCTTTTACACCGGGGAGCTGTTTTTT.

The gene calls are TRBV12-1 and TRBJ2-7; the table's D call of TRBD1 was not tested on the DNA. TRBV12-1 is labeled a pseudogene. The CDR3 is made up of 14 amino acids. The CDR3 protein is CASSLGQSPYEQYF. The CDR3 DNA is TGTGCCAGCAGCTTGGGGCAGAGTCCCTACGAGCAGTACTTC.

The chain combines TRBV2 with TRBJ2-5, with 7 bases fitting TRBD2. Trimming cost V 8 bases and J 4 bases; bases outside gene matches: 16. The CDR3 runs to 16 residues. The germline gives CDR1 SNHLY, CDR2 FYNNEI. The CDR3 protein is CASYLPLAGAGETQYF. CDR3 DNA: TGTGCCAGCTACTTACCCCTGGCGGGAGCGGGAGAGACCCAGTACTTC.

The V call is TRBV6-6, the J call TRBJ2-5; D might be TRBD2 (6 bases). The J call may be faulty, since TRBJ2-7 better matches the DNA end. The germline V gene has CDR1 MNHNY and CDR2 SVGAGI (reference sequence). The CDR3 runs to 14 residues. DNA for the CDR3: TGTGCCAGCACTAGAGGGACTGGCTCCTACGAGCAGTACTTC. As protein: CASTRGTGSYEQYF.

The chain links TRBV19 to TRBJ2-7; D might be TRBD1 or TRBD2, each matching 6 bases. The CDR3 runs 15 residues. V dropped 5 bases and J dropped 5 bases, with 19 bases sitting between them. The germline gives CDR1 LNHDA, CDR2 SQIVND (reference sequence). The CDR3 DNA reads TGTGCCAGTAGTGCCGGGCCAGGAAGGGGGGACGAGCAGTACTTC. Protein product: CASSAGPGRGDEQYF.

This chain connects TRBV5-6 to TRBJ1-4; a possible D gene is TRBD1 (6 bases). CDR1 SGHDT and CDR2 YYEEEE come from the germline V gene. The CDR3 is 16 residues long. Trimming took 3 bases from V and 5 from J, leaving 17 bases between them. CDR3 nucleotide sequence: TGTGCCAGCAGCTACCCGGGACATTTGGGGAATGAAAAACTGTTTTTT. This sequence encodes CASSYPGHLGNEKLFF.

The chain uses TRBV27 and TRBJ1-2, with D unclear. V was shortened by 6 bases and J by 1 base, with 9 bases between the two germline ends. CDR1 is MNHEY and CDR2 is SMNVEV in the germline V gene (reference sequence). This CDR3 region has 13 residues. The CDR3: CASRTHNNYGYTF. The CDR3 region has the DNA TGTGCCAGCAGGACACATAATAACTATGGCTACACCTTC.

V is TRBV7-2 and J is TRBJ1-1; no clear D. V gave up 3 bases and J gave up 4 bases, with 9 bases separating them. The CDR3 consists of 13 residues. The germline V gene has CDR1 SGHTA and CDR2 FQGNSA. For the CDR3, the DNA is TGTGCCAGCAGCTTCGACTATTCCACTGAAGCTTTCTTT. Its translation is CASSFDYSTEAFF.

The chain combines TRBV25-1 with TRBJ1-4; the D is unclear. The CDR3 has 15 amino acids. The V end lost 1 base, the J end lost 5 bases, and 11 bases lay between the germline ends. Germline CDR1 and CDR2: MGHDK and SYGVNS. The CDR3: CASSEFGQENEKLFF. As DNA, the CDR3 is TGTGCCAGCAGTGAATTTGGGCAGGAAAATGAAAAACTGTTTTTT.

The genes are TRBV7-9 and TRBJ1-2; D is unclear. The CDR3 has 12 amino acids. Germline CDR1 SEHNR, CDR2 FQNEAQ (reference sequence). V lost 1 base and J lost 7, with 7 bases in between. In DNA form, the CDR3 reads TGTGCCAGCAGCTTAGAGGGTAGTGGCTACACCTTC. Protein sequence: CASSLEGSGYTF.

The chain uses TRBV5-1 and TRBJ2-7; D call uncertain. The CDR3 is 13 residues long. The V end lost 3 bases, the J end lost 4 bases, and 11 bases lay between the germline ends. Germline-derived CDR1 and CDR2 are SGHRS and YFSETQ. CDR3 nucleotides: TGCGCCAGCAGCTCGGACCAACGATACGAGCAGTACTTC. This codes for CASSSDQRYEQYF.

The chain links TRBV28 to TRBJ1-2; tentatively, D is TRBD1 (5 bases). Per germline, CDR1 MDHEN and CDR2 SYDVKM. The CDR3 is 13 residues long. Trimming took 1 base from V and 8 from J, leaving 11 bases between them. In DNA form, the CDR3 reads TGTGCCAGCAGTTTATTGGGGGTTTCCGGCTACACCTTC. The encoded protein is CASSLLGVSGYTF.

V usage is TRBV7-9 and J usage is TRBJ2-7, with 11 nucleotides matching TRBD2. The V segment lost 1 base and the J segment 7 bases; nucleotides outside the gene matches: 0. From germline, CDR1 is SEHNR and CDR2 FQNEAQ (reference sequence). This CDR3 contains 13 residues. The CDR3 DNA sequence: TGTGCCAGCAGCTTAGGACTAGCGGGAGAGCAGTACTTC. Its translation is CASSLGLAGEQYF.

This clone was detected once. J is TRBJ2-1 and V is TRBV2, with 8 bases matching TRBD1. This CDR3 spans 14 amino acids. The junction had 7 bases not matched to a gene; V was cut back by 3 bases and J by 9 bases. Germline V lookup: CDR1 SNHLY, CDR2 FYNNEI. The CDR3 loop reads CASSDWTGLVEQFF. The CDR3 nucleotides are TGTGCCAGCAGTGATTGGACAGGGTTAGTTGAGCAGTTCTTC.

A single count supports this clone. The chain links TRBV2 to TRBJ1-4; 9 bases are a match to TRBD1. The V gene's germline CDR1 is SNHLY and CDR2 FYNNEI. The junction had 2 bases not matched to a gene; V was cut back by 4 bases and J by 5 bases. The CDR3 consists of 14 residues. The CDR3 region is CASSAGQGNEKLFF. The CDR3 nucleotides read TGTGCCAGCAGTGCAGGACAGGGGAATGAAAAACTGTTTTTT.

As for this clone: The same CDR3 arises from other DNA sequences in this sample as well. The rearrangement links TRBV20-1 to TRBJ2-7; D gene unclear. V gave up 3 bases and J gave up 4 bases, with 7 bases separating them. This CDR3 spans 11 amino acids. In germline, CDR1 is DFQATT, CDR2 SNEGSKA (reference sequence). This CDR3 is CSASGRYEQYF. The CDR3 DNA reads TGCAGTGCTAGCGGTAGATACGAGCAGTACTTC.

V is TRBV18 and J is TRBJ1-1; no reliable D call. The CDR3 runs to 12 residues. CDR1 and CDR2 from the germline V gene are KGHSH and LQKENI. V was pared by 3 bases and J by 10 bases, with 12 bases between. The CDR3: CASSPDGAGAFF. The CDR3 bases are TGTGCCAGCTCACCCGACGGCGCAGGAGCTTTCTTT. The full variable domain, completed using reference TRBV18 and TRBJ1-1, is NAGVMQNPRHLVRRRGQEARLRCSPMKGHSHVYWYRQLPEEGLKFMVYLQKENIIDESGMPKERFSAEFPKEGPSILRIQQVVRGDSAAYFCASSPDGAGAFFGQGTRLTVV.

CDR3 DNA sequence: TGTGCCAGCAGCTTTATGTCAGGACCTTCCTACGAGCAGTACTTC. Translation gives CASSFMSGPSYEQYF. V and J are TRBV5-4 and TRBJ2-7; D unclear. There are 15 residues in the CDR3. Looked up from germline, CDR1 is SGHNT and CDR2 is YYREEE (reference sequence). V was pared by 2 bases and J by 1 base, with 13 bases between.

The chain joins TRBV28 to TRBJ2-2; D is unresolved. The CDR3 runs to 13 residues. Germline CDR1 is MDHEN and CDR2 is SYDVKM. V was cut by 8 bases and J by 3 bases, with 10 bases left in between. Here the CDR3 reads CASVRIDTGELFF. CDR3 nucleotides: TGTGCCAGCGTCAGGATCGACACCGGGGAGCTGTTTTTT.

This clone was found many times. The chain recombines TRBV27 with TRBJ1-2; D remains ambiguous. This CDR3 is built from 16 residues. The V and J ends lost 0 bases and 8 bases respectively, with 19 bases between them. CDR1 and CDR2 (germline): MNHEY, SMNVEV (reference sequence). This CDR3 reads CASSLSWGGISKGYTF. The CDR3 DNA is TGTGCCAGCAGTTTATCGTGGGGAGGGATTTCGAAAGGCTACACCTTC.

The sample holds a few counts of this clone. The rearrangement joins TRBV7-2 to TRBJ2-7, with D unresolved. Trimming took 2 bases from V and 6 from J, leaving 8 bases between them. Germline V gene sequence: CDR1 SGHTA, CDR2 FQGNSA. The CDR3 is 12 residues long. The CDR3 DNA reads as TGTGCCAGCAGCTTACATAATATCGAGCAGTACTTC. This encodes CASSLHNIEQYF. Full variable domain (missing parts from reference TRBV7-2 and TRBJ2-7): GAGVSQSPSNKVTEKGKDVELRCDPISGHTALYWYRQSLGQGLEFLIYFQGNSAPDKSGLPSDRFSAERTGGSVSTLTIQRTQQEDSAVYLCASSLHNIEQYFGPGTRLTVT.

The chain couples TRBV2 to TRBJ1-4, with 7 positions matching TRBD1. V lost 1 base to trimming and J lost 7 bases; unmatched junction nucleotides: 12. Looked up from germline, CDR1 is SNHLY and CDR2 is FYNNEI. This CDR3 region has 17 residues. The CDR3 bases are TGTGCCAGCAGTGAAGGGACAGGTCCACGAATAGGTGAAAAACTGTTTTTT. Residues: CASSEGTGPRIGEKLFF.

This clone has only one observation. The chain links TRBV29-1 to TRBJ2-5, with 11 positions matching TRBD2. The CDR3 is made up of 14 amino acids. CDR1 SQVTM and CDR2 ANQGSEA come from the germline V gene. Trimming took 4 bases from V and 7 from J; bases not matched to a gene: 8. CDR3 in amino acids: CSVVSLAGGGTQYF. The CDR3 DNA is TGCAGCGTTGTGTCCCTAGCGGGAGGTGGGACCCAGTACTTC.

This clone was picked up a small number of times. This chain connects TRBV6-1 to TRBJ2-7; D perhaps matches TRBD1 (6 bases). CDR1 MNHNS and CDR2 SASEGT come from the germline V gene. V was trimmed by 7 bases and J by 1 base, leaving 14 bases between them. CDR3 length equals 14 residues. Written as DNA, the CDR3 is TGTGCCAGCAAGGTTGGGACACTTTCCTACGAGCAGTACTTC. Amino acid sequence: CASKVGTLSYEQYF.

This clone is a singleton in its sample. This chain connects TRBV5-5 to TRBJ2-5, with no clear D. V was pared by 0 bases and J by 5 bases, with 8 bases between. The length of the CDR3 is 13 residues. CDR1 SGHKS and CDR2 YYEKEE come from the germline V gene (reference sequence). The CDR3 spells CASSLAVRETQYF. The DNA for the CDR3 is TGTGCCAGCAGCTTGGCCGTTAGGGAGACCCAGTACTTC.

The V gene is TRBV11-3, the J gene TRBJ2-1; perhaps TRBD1 as D (6 bases). CDR1 and CDR2 (germline): SGHNT, YENEEA. The CDR3 consists of 16 residues. V was trimmed by 3 bases and J by 2 bases, leaving 14 bases between them. The CDR3 nucleotides are TGTGCCAGCAGCTTTGCTCAGGGGTCTACCTACAATGAGCAGTTCTTC. Residues: CASSFAQGSTYNEQFF.

The gene calls are TRBV2 and TRBJ2-5, with D perhaps matching TRBD2 (5 bases). The germline V and J ends were trimmed by 11 bases and 0 bases, with 22 bases remaining between them. CDR1 is SNHLY, CDR2 FYNNEI, per germline. The CDR3 runs to 16 residues. The CDR3 DNA follows: TGTGCCGCCGAAGGAAGAGAGGGCGGTTACCAAGAGACCCAGTACTTC. Encoded protein: CAAEGREGGYQETQYF.

The V and J genes are TRBV28 and TRBJ2-7, with 7 bases identical to TRBD2. This CDR3 comprises 13 residues. The junction had 6 bases not matched to a gene; V was cut back by 6 bases and J by 4 bases. Germline V CDR1 and CDR2: MDHEN, SYDVKM. This CDR3 is CASSSPGGYEQYF. The CDR3 DNA sequence: TGTGCCAGCAGCTCCCCCGGGGGGTACGAGCAGTACTTC.